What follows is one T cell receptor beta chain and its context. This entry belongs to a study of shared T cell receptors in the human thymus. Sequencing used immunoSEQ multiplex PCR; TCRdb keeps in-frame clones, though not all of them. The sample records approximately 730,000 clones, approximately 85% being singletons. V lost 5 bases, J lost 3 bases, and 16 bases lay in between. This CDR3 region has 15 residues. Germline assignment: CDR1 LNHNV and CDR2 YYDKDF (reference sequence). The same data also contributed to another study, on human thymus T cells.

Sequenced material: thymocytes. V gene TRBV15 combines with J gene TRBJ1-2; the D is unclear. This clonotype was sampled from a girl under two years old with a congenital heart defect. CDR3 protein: CATSGKRAGDYGYTF. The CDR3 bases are TGTGCCACCAGCGGTAAGAGGGCTGGGGACTATGGCTACACCTTC.